This TCR beta chain was retrieved from a study of PD-L1 blockade in urothelial cancer. As for the study in general: At 6 weeks and at 3 weeks (second dose) after treatment start, blood was analyzed. General study points: TCR clonality was measured in pretreatment peripheral blood. Clonality below the median predicted better survival.

Time point defined: pretreatment peripheral blood. Sequenced by immunoSEQ multiplex PCR; TCRdb stores in-frame clones only, minus some. Counted here are about 45,000 clones, 70% to 90% occurring once; the ten biggest clones make up 25%. A remark on this clone: Its antigen is as yet unknown.

Trimming took off 8 bases at V and 1 base at J, with 9 bases between the two ends. The CDR3 sequence is 12 residues long. Germline CDR1 is LNHDA and CDR2 is SQIVND (reference sequence). V is TRBV19 and J is TRBJ2-7; the D is unclear. Source: PBMCs, taken around atezolizumab (anti-PD-L1) treatment. This TCR was sampled from a donor aged 40 or older with urothelial cancer. This CDR3 is CASVEKSYEQYF. Written as DNA, the CDR3 is TGTGCCAGTGTAGAAAAATCCTACGAGCAGTACTTC.